This T cell receptor (beta chain) emerged from a study of T cell changes during pregnancy in multiple sclerosis. Only in-frame clones appear in the TCRdb table, and some are missing; sequencing was by immunoSEQ multiplex PCR. This table holds more than 35,000 clones, 90% to 95% found once. The CDR3 covers 13 residues. Trimming took off 4 bases at V and 5 bases at J, with 10 bases between the two ends. Germline CDR1 is SGHRS and CDR2 is YFSETQ. The chain couples TRBV5-1 to TRBJ2-1; tentatively, D is TRBD2 (5 bases). Sequenced material: CD8+ T cells from peripheral blood mononuclear cells, taken in the third trimester of pregnancy. The receptor comes from a female donor with multiple sclerosis, enrolled in a pregnancy study. CDR3 nucleotides: TGCGCCAGCAGCCTTGGGAGCAACAATGAGCAGTTCTTC. This codes for CASSLGSNNEQFF.